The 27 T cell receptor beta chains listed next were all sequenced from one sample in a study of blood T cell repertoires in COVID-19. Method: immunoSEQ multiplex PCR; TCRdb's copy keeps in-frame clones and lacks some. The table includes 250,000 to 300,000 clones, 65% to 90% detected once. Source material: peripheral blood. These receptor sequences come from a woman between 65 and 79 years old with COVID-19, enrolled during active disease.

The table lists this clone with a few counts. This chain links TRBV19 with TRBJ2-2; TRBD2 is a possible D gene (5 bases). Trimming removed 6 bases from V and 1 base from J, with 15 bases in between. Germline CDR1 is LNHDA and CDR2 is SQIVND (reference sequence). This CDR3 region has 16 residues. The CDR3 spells CASSSGSLGNTGELFF. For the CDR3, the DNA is TGTGCCAGTAGCTCGGGATCCCTCGGGAACACCGGGGAGCTGTTTTTT.

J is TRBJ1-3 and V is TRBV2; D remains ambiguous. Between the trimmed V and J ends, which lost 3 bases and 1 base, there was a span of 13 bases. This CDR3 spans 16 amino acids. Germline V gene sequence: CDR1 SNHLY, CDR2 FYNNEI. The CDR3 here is CASSEERPQSGNTIYF. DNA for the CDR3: TGTGCCAGCAGTGAGGAGAGGCCTCAATCTGGAAACACCATATATTTT.

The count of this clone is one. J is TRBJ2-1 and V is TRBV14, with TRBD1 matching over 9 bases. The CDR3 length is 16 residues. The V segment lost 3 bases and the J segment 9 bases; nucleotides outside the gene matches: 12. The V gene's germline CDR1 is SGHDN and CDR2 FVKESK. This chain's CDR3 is CASSQGPGTGRGEQFF. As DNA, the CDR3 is TGTGCCAGCAGCCAGGGTCCCGGGACAGGGAGAGGTGAGCAGTTCTTC. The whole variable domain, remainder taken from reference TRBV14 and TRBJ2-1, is EAGVTQFPSHSVIEKGQTVTLRCDPISGHDNLYWYRRVMGKEIKFLLHFVKESKQDESGMPNNRFLAERTGGTYSTLKVQPAELEDSGVYFCASSQGPGTGRGEQFFGPGTRLTVL.

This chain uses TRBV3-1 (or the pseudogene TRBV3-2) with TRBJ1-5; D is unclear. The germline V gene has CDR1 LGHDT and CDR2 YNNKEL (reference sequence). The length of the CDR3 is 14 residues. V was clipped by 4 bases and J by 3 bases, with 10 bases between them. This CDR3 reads CASSLGGHNQPQHF. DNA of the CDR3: TGTGCCAGCAGCCTGGGAGGTCACAATCAGCCCCAGCATTTT.

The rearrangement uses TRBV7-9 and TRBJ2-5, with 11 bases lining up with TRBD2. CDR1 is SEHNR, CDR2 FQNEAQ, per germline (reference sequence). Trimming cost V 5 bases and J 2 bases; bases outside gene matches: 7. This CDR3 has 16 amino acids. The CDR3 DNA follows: TGTGCCAGCAGCCATAGACTAGCGGGGCAGCAAGAGACCCAGTACTTC. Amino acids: CASSHRLAGQQETQYF.

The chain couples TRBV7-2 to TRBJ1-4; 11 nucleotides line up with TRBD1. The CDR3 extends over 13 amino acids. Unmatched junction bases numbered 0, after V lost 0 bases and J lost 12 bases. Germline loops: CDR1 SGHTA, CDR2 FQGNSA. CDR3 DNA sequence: TGTGCCAGCAGCTTAGCGGGACAGGGGGAACTGTTTTTT. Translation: CASSLAGQGELFF.

This CDR3 reads CASSTRGGDGYTF. In nucleotides, the CDR3 is TGTGCCAGCAGCACCCGAGGGGGAGACGGCTACACCTTC. The chain carries TRBV7-8 and TRBJ1-2; weak D call: TRBD1 (6 bases). Germline CDR1 is SGHVS and CDR2 is FQNEAQ. The CDR3 is 13 residues long. V lost 5 bases and J lost 8, with 15 bases in between.

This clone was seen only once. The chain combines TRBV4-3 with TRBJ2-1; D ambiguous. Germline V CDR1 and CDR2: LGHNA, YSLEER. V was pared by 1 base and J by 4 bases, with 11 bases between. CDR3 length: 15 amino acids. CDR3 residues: CASSQGRELYNEQFF. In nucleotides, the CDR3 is TGCGCCAGCAGCCAAGGTCGAGAATTGTACAATGAGCAGTTCTTC.

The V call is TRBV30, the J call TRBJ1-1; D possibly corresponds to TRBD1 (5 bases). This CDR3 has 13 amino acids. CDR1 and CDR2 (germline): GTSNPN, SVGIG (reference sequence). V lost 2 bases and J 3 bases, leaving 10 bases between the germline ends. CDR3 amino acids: CAWSSGFDTEAFF. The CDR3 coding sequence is TGTGCCTGGAGTTCAGGGTTCGACACTGAAGCTTTCTTT.

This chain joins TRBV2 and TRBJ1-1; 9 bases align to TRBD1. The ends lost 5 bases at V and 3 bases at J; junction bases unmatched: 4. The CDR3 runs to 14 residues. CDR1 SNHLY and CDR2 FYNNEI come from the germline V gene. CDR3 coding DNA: TGTGCCAGCAGTCGGACAGGGGAAGACACTGAAGCTTTCTTT. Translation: CASSRTGEDTEAFF. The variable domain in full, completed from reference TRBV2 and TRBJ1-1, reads EPEVTQTPSHQVTQMGQEVILRCVPISNHLYFYWYRQILGQKVEFLVSFYNNEISEKSEIFDDQFSVERPDGSNFTLKIRSTKLEDSAMYFCASSRTGEDTEAFFGQGTRLTVV.

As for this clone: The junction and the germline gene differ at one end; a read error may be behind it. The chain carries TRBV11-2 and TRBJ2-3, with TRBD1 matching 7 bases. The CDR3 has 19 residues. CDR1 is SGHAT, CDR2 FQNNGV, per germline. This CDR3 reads CASSLDLRGLKTSTDTQYF. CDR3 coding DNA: TGTGCCAGCAGCCTAGACCTAAGGGGGCTTAAGACTAGCACAGATACGCAGTATTTT.

The CDR3 here is CASSERAGNEQFF. The CDR3 DNA follows: TGCGCCAGCAGTGAGAGGGCGGGGAATGAGCAGTTCTTC. The V gene is TRBV10-1, the J gene TRBJ2-1; D perhaps matches TRBD2 (6 bases). Trimming left V 2 bases short and J 7 bases short, with 9 bases between. The CDR3 consists of 13 residues. The germline gives CDR1 WNHNN, CDR2 SYGVQD (reference sequence).

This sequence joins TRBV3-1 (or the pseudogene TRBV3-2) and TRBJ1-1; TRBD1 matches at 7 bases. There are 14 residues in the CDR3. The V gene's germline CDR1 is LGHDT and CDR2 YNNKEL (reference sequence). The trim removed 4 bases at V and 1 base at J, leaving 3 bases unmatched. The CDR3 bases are TGTGCCAGCAGCCTAGGGACAGAGAACACTGAAGCTTTCTTT. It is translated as CASSLGTENTEAFF.

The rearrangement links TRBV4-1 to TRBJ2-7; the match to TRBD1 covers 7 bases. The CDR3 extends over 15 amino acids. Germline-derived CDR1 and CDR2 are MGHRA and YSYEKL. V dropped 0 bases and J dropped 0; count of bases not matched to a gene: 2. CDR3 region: CASSQETGSSYEQYF. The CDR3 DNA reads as TGCGCCAGCAGCCAAGAGACAGGGAGCTCCTACGAGCAGTACTTC.

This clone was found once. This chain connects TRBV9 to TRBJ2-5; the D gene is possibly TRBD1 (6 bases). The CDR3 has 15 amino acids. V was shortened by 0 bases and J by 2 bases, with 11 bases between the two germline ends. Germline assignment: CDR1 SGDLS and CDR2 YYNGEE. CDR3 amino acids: CASSVGSRGQETQYF. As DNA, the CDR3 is TGTGCCAGCAGCGTAGGGTCTAGGGGGCAAGAGACCCAGTACTTC.

The CDR3 reads CASSQVQALGGELFF. The CDR3 nucleotides read TGTGCCAGCAGCCAAGTACAGGCTCTCGGCGGGGAGCTGTTTTTT. The rearrangement joins TRBV3-1 (or the pseudogene TRBV3-2) to TRBJ2-2; a weak D match, TRBD1 (5 bases). Germline assignment: CDR1 LGHDT and CDR2 YNNKEL (reference sequence). The CDR3 covers 15 residues. V was cut by 1 base and J by 7 bases, with 13 bases left in between.

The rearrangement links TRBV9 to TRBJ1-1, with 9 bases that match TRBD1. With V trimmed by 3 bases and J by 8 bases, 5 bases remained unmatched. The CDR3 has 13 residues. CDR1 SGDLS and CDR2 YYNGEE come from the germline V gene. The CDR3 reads CASSGGTGKEAFF. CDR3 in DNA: TGTGCCAGCAGCGGCGGGACAGGGAAGGAAGCTTTCTTT.

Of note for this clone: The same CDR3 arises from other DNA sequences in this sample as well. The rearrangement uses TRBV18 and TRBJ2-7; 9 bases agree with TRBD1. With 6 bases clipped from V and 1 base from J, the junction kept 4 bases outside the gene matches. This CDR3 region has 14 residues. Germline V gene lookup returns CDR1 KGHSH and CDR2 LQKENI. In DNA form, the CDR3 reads TGTGCCAGCTCCCCGGGACAGGGTTCCTACGAGCAGTACTTC. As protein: CASSPGQGSYEQYF.

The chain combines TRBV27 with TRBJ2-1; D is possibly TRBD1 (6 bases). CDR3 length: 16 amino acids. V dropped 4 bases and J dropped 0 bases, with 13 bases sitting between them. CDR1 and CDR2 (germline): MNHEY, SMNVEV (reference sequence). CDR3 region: CASSSRQASSYNEQFF. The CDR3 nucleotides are TGTGCCAGCAGTTCTCGACAGGCCAGCTCCTACAATGAGCAGTTCTTC.

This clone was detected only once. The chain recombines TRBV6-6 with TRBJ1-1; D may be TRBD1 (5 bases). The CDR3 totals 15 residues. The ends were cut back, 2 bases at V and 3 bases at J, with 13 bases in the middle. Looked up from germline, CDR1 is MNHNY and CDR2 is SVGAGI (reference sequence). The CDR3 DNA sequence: TGTGCCAGCAGTTACCGCCCGGGGGGGGACACTGAAGCTTTCTTT. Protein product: CASSYRPGGDTEAFF.

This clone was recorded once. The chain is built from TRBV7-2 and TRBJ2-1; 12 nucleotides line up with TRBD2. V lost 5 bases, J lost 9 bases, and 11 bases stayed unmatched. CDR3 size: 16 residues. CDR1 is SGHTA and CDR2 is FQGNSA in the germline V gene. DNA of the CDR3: TGTGCCAGCAGCACCCGATCTAGCGGGGGGGCCTTTGAGCAGTTCTTC. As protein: CASSTRSSGGAFEQFF.

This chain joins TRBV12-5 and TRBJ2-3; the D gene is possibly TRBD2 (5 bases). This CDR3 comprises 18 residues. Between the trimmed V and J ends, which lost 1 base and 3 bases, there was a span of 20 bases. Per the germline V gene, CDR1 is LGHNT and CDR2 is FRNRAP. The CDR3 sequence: CASGLELVRELGTDTQYF. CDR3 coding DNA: TGTGCTAGTGGTTTGGAACTGGTGCGAGAACTAGGGACAGATACGCAGTATTTT.

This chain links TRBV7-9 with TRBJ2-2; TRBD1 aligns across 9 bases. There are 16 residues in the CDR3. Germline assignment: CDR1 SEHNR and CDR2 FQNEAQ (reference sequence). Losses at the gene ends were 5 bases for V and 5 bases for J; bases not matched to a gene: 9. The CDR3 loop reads CASSPPGQGTTGELFF. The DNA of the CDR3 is TGTGCCAGCAGCCCGCCGGGACAGGGTACTACCGGGGAGCTGTTTTTT.

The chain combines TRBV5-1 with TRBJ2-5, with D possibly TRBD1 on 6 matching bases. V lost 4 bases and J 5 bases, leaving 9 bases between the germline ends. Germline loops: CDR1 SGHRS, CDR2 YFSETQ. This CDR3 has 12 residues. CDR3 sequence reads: CASSRTEETQYF. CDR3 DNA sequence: TGCGCCAGCAGCCGGACAGAGGAGACCCAGTACTTC.

The CDR3: CASSQYDLLVAPRETQYF. CDR3 in DNA: TGTGCCAGCAGCCAATATGACCTTCTAGTTGCCCCCCGAGAGACCCAGTACTTC. The chain recombines TRBV3-1 (or the pseudogene TRBV3-2) with TRBJ2-5; D gene uncertain. Per germline, CDR1 LGHDT and CDR2 YNNKEL (reference sequence). The CDR3 extends over 18 amino acids. Trimming removed 2 bases from V and 4 bases from J, with 23 bases in between.

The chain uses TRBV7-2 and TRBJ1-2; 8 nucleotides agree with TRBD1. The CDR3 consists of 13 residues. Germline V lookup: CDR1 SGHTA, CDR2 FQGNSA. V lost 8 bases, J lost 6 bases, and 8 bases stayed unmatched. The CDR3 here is CASSPTGGDGYTF. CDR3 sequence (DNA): TGTGCCAGCTCACCAACAGGGGGAGATGGCTACACCTTC. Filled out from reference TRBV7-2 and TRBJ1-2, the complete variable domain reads GAGVSQSPSNKVTEKGKDVELRCDPISGHTALYWYRQSLGQGLEFLIYFQGNSAPDKSGLPSDRFSAERTGGSVSTLTIQRTQQEDSAVYLCASSPTGGDGYTFGSGTRLTVV.

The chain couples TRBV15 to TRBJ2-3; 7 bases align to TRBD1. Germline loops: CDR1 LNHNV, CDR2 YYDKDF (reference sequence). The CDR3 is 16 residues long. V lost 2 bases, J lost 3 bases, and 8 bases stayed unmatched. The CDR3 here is CATSRNTGVRTDTQYF. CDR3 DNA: TGTGCCACCAGCAGAAATACAGGGGTTCGGACAGATACGCAGTATTTT.